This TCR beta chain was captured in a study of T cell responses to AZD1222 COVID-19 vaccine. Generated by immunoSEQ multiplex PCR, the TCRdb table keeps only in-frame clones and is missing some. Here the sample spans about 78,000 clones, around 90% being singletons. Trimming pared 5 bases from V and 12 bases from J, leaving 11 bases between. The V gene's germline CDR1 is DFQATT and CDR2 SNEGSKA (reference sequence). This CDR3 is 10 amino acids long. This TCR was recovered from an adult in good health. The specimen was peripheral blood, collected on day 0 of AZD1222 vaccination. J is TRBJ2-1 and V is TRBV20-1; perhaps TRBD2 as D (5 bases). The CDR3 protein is CSAGPLVQFF. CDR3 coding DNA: TGCAGTGCTGGGCCACTAGTGCAGTTCTTC.